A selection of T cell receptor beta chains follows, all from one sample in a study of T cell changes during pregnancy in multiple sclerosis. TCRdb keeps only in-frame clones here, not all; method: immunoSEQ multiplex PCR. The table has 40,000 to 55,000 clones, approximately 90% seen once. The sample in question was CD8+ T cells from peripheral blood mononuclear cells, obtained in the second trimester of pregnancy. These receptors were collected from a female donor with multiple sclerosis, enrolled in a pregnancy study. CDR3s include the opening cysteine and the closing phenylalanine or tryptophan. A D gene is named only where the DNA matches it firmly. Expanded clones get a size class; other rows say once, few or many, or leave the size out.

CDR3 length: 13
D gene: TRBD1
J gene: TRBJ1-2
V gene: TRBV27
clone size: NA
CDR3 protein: CASSFDRAGGYTF
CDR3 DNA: TGTGCCAGCAGTTTTGACAGGGCGGGAGGCTACACCTTC

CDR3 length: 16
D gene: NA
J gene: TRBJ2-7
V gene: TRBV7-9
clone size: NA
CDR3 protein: CASSGPGETGVYEQYF
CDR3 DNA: TGTGCCAGCAGCGGTCCCGGAGAGACAGGCGTCTACGAGCAGTACTTC

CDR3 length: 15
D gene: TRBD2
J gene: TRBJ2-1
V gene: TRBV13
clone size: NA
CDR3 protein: CASSQSGLALQEQFF
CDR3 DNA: TGTGCCAGCAGCCAATCCGGACTAGCTCTGCAGGAGCAGTTCTTC

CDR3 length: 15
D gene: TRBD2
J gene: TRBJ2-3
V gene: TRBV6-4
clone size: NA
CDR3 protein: CASSEASGDTDTQYF
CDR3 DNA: TGTGCCAGCAGTGAAGCTAGCGGGGACACAGATACGCAGTATTTT

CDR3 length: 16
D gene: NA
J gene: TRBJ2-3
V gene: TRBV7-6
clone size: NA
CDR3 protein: CASSLLAFGSTDTQYF
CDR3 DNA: TGTGCCAGCAGCTTACTAGCATTTGGTAGCACAGATACGCAGTATTTT

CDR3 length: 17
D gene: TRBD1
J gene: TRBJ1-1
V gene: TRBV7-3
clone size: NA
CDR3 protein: CASSSPPGTDMNTEAFF
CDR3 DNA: TGTGCCAGCAGCTCTCCGCCTGGGACAGACATGAACACTGAAGCTTTCTTT

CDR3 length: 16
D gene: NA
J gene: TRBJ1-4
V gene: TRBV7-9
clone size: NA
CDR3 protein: CASSFSEITTNEKLFF
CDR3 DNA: TGTGCCAGCAGCTTTTCGGAGATTACAACTAATGAAAAACTGTTTTTT

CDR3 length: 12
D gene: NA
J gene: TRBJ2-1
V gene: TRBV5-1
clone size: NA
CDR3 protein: CASKDSYNEQFF
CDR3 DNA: TGCGCCAGCAAAGACAGCTACAATGAGCAGTTCTTC

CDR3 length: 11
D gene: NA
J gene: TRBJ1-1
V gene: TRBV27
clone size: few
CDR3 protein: CASMWATEAFF
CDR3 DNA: TGTGCCAGCATGTGGGCCACTGAAGCTTTCTTT

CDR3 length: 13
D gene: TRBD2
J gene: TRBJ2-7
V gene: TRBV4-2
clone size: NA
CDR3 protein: CASSQGTSGEQYF
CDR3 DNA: TGTGCCAGCAGCCAAGGAACTAGCGGCGAGCAGTACTTC